Below, 13 T cell receptor beta chains from the same sample are listed, as sequenced in a study of identical twins. TCRdb re-called the 5' RACE reads with MiXCR, one entry per CDR3 protein. The sample yields 700,000 to 950,000 distinct CDR3 sequences, 12% seen once. These data were also reused for a study on yellow fever vaccine responses in identical twins.

Sequenced material: PBMCs. All receptors derive from a woman between 18 and 29 years old in good health.

This clonotype was seen a single time. The chain has TRBV2 and TRBJ2-2; D ambiguous. Germline CDR1 SNHLY, CDR2 FYNNEI. The CDR3 covers 12 residues. The germline V and J ends were trimmed by 0 bases and 9 bases, with 5 bases remaining between them. CDR3 DNA sequence: TGTGCCAGCAGTGAAGCCGTCCGGGAGCTGTTTTTT. Amino acids: CASSEAVRELFF. Full variable domain (outside the CDR3, taken from reference TRBV2 and TRBJ2-2): EPEVTQTPSHQVTQMGQEVILRCVPISNHLYFYWYRQILGQKVEFLVSFYNNEISEKSEIFDDQFSVERPDGSNFTLKIRSTKLEDSAMYFCASSEAVRELFFGEGSRLTVL.

CDR3 sequence reads: CASSQRGQGPADTQYF. In DNA form, the CDR3 reads TGTGCCAGCAGCCAACGTGGACAGGGGCCCGCAGATACGCAGTATTTT. The chain employs TRBV3-1 and TRBJ2-3, with 9 bases fitting TRBD1. V was pared by 2 bases and J by 4 bases, with 7 bases of the junction left unmatched. CDR1 and CDR2 from the germline V gene are LGHDT and YNNKEL (reference sequence). This CDR3 contains 16 residues.

A few counts support this clonotype. The V gene is TRBV28, the J gene TRBJ2-7; 8 nucleotides match TRBD2. The V gene's germline CDR1 is MDHEN and CDR2 SYDVKM. The CDR3 runs to 13 residues. Trimming at V came to 4 bases and at J to 5 bases, leaving 4 bases not matched to a gene. The CDR3 region is CASSSRTSHEQYF. CDR3 sequence (DNA): TGTGCCAGCAGTTCCAGGACTAGCCACGAGCAGTACTTC.

The gene calls are TRBV29-1 and TRBJ2-4; D is possibly TRBD1 or TRBD2 (5 bases each). V was cut by 7 bases and J by 1 base, with 14 bases left in between. From germline, CDR1 is SQVTM and CDR2 ANQGSEA. This CDR3 contains 14 residues. Here the CDR3 DNA reads TGCAGCGGGACCATCGAGGGGGCCAAAAACATTCAGTACTTC. Its protein product is CSGTIEGAKNIQYF.

This clonotype was counted at least ten times. The chain is built from TRBV7-9 and TRBJ2-5; D tentatively reads TRBD1 or TRBD2 (5 bases each). From germline, CDR1 is SEHNR and CDR2 FQNEAQ (reference sequence). V lost 5 bases to trimming and J lost 2 bases, with 15 bases between them. This CDR3 spans 15 amino acids. The CDR3 nucleotides are TGTGCCAGCAGCCTCGAAGAGGGGCATCAAGAGACCCAGTACTTC. It yields the protein CASSLEEGHQETQYF.

The table lists this clonotype with a few counts. J is TRBJ2-2 and V is TRBV20-1; the match to TRBD1 covers 7 bases. This CDR3 comprises 14 residues. Germline V gene lookup returns CDR1 DFQATT and CDR2 SNEGSKA (reference sequence). Germline trimming cut 0 bases from V and 4 bases from J; bases unmatched to any gene: 2. The CDR3 nucleotides read TGCAGTGCTAGAGATAGGGGGCGCACCGGGGAGCTGTTTTTT. Residues: CSARDRGRTGELFF.

In this sample, this clonotype turned up a few times. The J gene is TRBJ2-1, the V gene TRBV10-3, with 10 bases fitting TRBD2. Germline V gives CDR1 ENHRY, CDR2 SYGVKD. The CDR3 is 13 residues long. After removal of 7 bases from V and 4 bases from J, the junction contained 1 base not matched to a gene. The CDR3 DNA follows: TGTGCCATCAAAGCGGGAGGGTACAATGAGCAGTTCTTC. This encodes CAIKAGGYNEQFF.

This clonotype was seen more than once but under ten times. CDR3 coding DNA: TGTGCCACCAAGCGCGGGGGGAAGACCCAGTACTTC. Translated, it gives CATKRGGKTQYF. The chain combines TRBV24-1 with TRBJ2-5; TRBD2 matches at 8 bases. CDR1 and CDR2 from the germline V gene are KGHDR and SFDVKD. The CDR3 runs 12 residues. J was trimmed by 6 bases and V by 8 bases; bases with no gene match: 4.

This clonotype was found a few times. V and J are TRBV24-1 and TRBJ2-2; D unresolved. This CDR3 comprises 15 residues. Germline CDR1 KGHDR, CDR2 SFDVKD. Between the trimmed V and J ends, which lost 2 bases and 0 bases, there was a span of 6 bases. The DNA of the CDR3 is TGTGCCACCAGTGATTCCCTAGCGAACACCGGGGAGCTGTTTTTT. The encoded protein is CATSDSLANTGELFF.

This clonotype showed up many times. Its ends do not fully match the called genes, so a read error is possible. CDR3 coding DNA: TGTGCCAGCAGCCCGACAGGGGCAACTAATGAAAAACTGTTTTTT. This translates into CASSPTGATNEKLFF. The J gene is TRBJ1-4, the V gene TRBV5-1, with TRBD1 matching over 8 bases. Germline V gene sequence: CDR1 SGHRS, CDR2 YFSETQ. CDR3 size: 15 residues.

This clonotype has at least ten counts. The V and J genes are TRBV10-3 and TRBJ2-1; D not resolved. V was shortened by 4 bases and J by 5 bases, with 6 bases between the two germline ends. This CDR3 is 12 amino acids long. Per germline, CDR1 ENHRY and CDR2 SYGVKD. CDR3: CAISGGDNEQFF. The CDR3 DNA sequence: TGTGCCATCAGTGGAGGAGACAATGAGCAGTTCTTC.

The genes are TRBV29-1 and TRBJ2-3; a weak D match, TRBD2 (6 bases). Germline CDR1 SQVTM, CDR2 ANQGSEA. The CDR3 is made up of 15 amino acids. V lost 0 bases and J 2 bases, leaving 12 bases between the germline ends. CDR3 DNA: TGCAGCGTTGAAGAAACGCCTAGCGTCACAGATACGCAGTATTTT. As protein: CSVEETPSVTDTQYF.

This clonotype was observed a handful of times. The chain combines TRBV3-1 with TRBJ2-5; D gene uncertain. This CDR3 comprises 14 residues. CDR1 and CDR2 (germline): LGHDT, YNNKEL (reference sequence). V was shortened by 0 bases and J by 3 bases, with 8 bases between the two germline ends. The CDR3 nucleotides read TGTGCCAGCAGCCAAGATGATACGAAAGAGACCCAGTACTTC. Its translation: CASSQDDTKETQYF.